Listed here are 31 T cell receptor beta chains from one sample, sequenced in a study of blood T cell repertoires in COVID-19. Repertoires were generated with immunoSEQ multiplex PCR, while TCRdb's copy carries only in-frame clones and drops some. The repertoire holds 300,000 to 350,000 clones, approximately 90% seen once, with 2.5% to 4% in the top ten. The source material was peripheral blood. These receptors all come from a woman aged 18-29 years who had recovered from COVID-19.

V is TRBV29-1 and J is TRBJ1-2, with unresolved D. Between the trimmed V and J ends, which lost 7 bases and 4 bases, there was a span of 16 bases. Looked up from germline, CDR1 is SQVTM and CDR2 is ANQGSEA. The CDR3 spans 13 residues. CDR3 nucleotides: TGCAGCGCTTCTGGAGGGTCCCCCTATGGCTACACCTTC. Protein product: CSASGGSPYGYTF.

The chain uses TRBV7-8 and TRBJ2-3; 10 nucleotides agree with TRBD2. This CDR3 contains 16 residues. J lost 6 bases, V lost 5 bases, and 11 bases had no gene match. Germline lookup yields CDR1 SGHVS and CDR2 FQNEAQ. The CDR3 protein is CASSPYSGRYTDTQYF. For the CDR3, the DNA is TGTGCCAGCAGCCCGTATAGCGGGAGGTATACCGATACGCAGTATTTT. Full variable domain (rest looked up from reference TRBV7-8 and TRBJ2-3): GAGVSQSPRYKVAKRGQDVALRCDPISGHVSLFWYQQALGQGPEFLTYFQNEAQLDKSGLPSDRFFAERPEGSVSTLKIQRTQQEDSAVYLCASSPYSGRYTDTQYFGPGTRLTVL.

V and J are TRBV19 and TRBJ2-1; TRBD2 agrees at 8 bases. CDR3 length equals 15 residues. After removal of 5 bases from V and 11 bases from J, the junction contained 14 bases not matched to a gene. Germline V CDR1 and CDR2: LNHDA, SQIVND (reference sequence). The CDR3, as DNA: TGTGCCAGTAGTTTCGGGACTAGACAATTAAACCAGCAGTTCTTC. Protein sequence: CASSFGTRQLNQQFF.

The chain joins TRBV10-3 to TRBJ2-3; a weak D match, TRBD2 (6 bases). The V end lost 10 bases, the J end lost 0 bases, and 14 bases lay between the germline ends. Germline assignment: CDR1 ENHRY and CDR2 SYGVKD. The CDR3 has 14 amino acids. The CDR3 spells CATRGGESTDTQYF. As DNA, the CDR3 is TGTGCCACCCGAGGCGGGGAGAGCACAGATACGCAGTATTTT.

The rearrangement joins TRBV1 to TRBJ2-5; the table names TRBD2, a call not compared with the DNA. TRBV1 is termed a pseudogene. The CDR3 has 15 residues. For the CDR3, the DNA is TGCACCAGCAGCCACGTTAGCGGCATGGGAGAGACCCAGTACTTC. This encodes CTSSHVSGMGETQYF.

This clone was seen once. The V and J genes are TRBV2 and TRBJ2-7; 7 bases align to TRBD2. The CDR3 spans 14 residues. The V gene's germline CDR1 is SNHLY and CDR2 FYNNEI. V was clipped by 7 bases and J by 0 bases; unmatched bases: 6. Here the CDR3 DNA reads TGTGCCAGCATCGTAGCGGGCAGCTCCTACGAGCAGTACGTC. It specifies CASIVAGSSYEQYV.

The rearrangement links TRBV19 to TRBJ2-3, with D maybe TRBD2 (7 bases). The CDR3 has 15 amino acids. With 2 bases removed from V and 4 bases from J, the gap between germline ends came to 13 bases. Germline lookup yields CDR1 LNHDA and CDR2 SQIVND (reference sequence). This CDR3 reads CASSIRRGASDTQYF. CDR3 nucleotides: TGTGCCAGTAGTATACGTCGGGGGGCGTCAGATACGCAGTATTTT.

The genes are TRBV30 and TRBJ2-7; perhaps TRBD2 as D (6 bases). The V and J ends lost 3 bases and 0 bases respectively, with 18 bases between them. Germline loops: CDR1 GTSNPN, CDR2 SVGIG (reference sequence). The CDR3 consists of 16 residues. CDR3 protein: CAWRETSGLLSYEQYV. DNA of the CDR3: TGTGCCTGGAGGGAGACCTCGGGACTCCTCTCCTACGAGCAGTACGTC.

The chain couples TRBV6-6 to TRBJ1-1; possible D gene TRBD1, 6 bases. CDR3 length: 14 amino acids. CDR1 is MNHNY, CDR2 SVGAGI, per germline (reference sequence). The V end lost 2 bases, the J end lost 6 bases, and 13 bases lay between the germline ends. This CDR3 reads CASSYATGRAEAFF. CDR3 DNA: TGTGCCAGCAGTTACGCGACAGGAAGGGCTGAAGCTTTCTTT.

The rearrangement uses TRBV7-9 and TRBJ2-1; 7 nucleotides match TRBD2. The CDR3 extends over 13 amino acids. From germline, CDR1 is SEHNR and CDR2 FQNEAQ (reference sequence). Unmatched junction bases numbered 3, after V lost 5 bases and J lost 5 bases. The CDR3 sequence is CASSLTSNNEQFF. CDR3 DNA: TGTGCCAGCAGCCTGACTAGCAACAATGAGCAGTTCTTC.

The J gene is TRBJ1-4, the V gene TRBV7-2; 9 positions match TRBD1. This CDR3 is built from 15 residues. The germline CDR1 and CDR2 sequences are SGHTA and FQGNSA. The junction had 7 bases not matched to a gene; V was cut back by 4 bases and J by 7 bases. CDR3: CASSSGTGGFEKLFF. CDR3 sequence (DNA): TGTGCCAGCAGCTCGGGCACAGGGGGCTTTGAAAAACTGTTTTTT.

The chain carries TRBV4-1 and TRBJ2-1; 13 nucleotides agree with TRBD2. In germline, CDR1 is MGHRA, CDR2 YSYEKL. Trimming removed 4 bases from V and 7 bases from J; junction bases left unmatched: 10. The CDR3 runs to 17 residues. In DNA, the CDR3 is TGCGCCAGCAGCCTATACGCCGGGACTAGCGGGATTAATGAGCAGTTCTTC. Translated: CASSLYAGTSGINEQFF.

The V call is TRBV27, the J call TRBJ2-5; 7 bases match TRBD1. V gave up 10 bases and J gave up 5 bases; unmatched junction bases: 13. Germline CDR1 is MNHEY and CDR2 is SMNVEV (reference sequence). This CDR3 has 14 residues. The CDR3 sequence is CAIPSLIRGETQYF. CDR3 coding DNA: TGTGCCATCCCCTCCCTAATCAGGGGGGAGACCCAGTACTTC.

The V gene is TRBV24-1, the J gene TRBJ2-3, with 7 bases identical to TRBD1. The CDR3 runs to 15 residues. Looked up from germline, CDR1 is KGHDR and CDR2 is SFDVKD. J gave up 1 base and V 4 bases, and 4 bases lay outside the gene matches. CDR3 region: CATSDHGQGTDTQYF. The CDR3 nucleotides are TGTGCCACCAGTGACCATGGACAGGGCACAGATACGCAGTATTTT.

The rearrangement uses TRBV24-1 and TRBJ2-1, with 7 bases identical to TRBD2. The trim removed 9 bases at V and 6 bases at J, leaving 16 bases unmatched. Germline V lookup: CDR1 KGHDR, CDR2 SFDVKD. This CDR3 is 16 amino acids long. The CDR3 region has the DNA TGTGCCACCGGTGGTTTGGGAGGGCCCGGCGGCAATGAGCAGTTCTTC. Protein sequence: CATGGLGGPGGNEQFF.

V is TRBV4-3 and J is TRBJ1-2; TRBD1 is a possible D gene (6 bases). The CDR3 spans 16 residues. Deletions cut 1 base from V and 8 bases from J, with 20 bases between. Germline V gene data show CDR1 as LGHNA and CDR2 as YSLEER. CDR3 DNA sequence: TGCGCCAGCAGCCAAGCCCTTGGACAGAGACCTCTCGGCTACACCTTC. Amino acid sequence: CASSQALGQRPLGYTF.

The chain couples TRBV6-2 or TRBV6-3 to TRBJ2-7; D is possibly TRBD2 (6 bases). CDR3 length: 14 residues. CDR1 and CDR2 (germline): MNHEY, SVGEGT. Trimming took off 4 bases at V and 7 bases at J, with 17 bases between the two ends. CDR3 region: CASSFRETAREQYV. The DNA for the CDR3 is TGTGCCAGCAGTTTCCGGGAGACGGCGCGGGAGCAGTACGTC.

The CDR3 bases are TGTGCCAGCAGCGTAGAGCCTACTACCAATCAGCCCCAGCATTTT. It yields the protein CASSVEPTTNQPQHF. V is TRBV9 and J is TRBJ1-5; no clear D. This CDR3 has 15 residues. V was clipped by 0 bases and J by 3 bases, with 10 bases between them. CDR1 SGDLS and CDR2 YYNGEE come from the germline V gene.

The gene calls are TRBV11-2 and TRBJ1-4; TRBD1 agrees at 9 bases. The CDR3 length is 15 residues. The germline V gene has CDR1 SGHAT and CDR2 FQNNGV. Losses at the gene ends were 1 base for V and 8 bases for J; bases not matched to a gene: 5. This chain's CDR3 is CASSLGGQGREKLFF. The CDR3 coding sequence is TGTGCCAGCAGCTTAGGGGGACAGGGACGCGAAAAACTGTTTTTT.

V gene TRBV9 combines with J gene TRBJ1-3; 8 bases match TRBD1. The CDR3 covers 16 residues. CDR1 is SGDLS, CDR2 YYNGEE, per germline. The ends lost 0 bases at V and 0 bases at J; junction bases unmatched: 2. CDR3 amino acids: CASSVAQGGSGNTIYF. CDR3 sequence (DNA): TGTGCCAGCAGCGTAGCACAGGGGGGCTCTGGAAACACCATATATTTT. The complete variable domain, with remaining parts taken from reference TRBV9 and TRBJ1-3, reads DSGVTQTPKHLITATGQRVTLRCSPRSGDLSVYWYQQSLDQGLQFLIQYYNGEERAKGNILERFSAQQFPDLHSELNLSSLELGDSALYFCASSVAQGGSGNTIYFGEGSWLTVV.

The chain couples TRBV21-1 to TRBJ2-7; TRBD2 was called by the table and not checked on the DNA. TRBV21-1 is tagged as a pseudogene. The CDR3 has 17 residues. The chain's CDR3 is CASSKVPVGGRCYEQYV. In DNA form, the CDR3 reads TGTGCCAGCAGCAAAGTGCCGGTAGGCGGGAGATGCTACGAGCAGTACGTC.

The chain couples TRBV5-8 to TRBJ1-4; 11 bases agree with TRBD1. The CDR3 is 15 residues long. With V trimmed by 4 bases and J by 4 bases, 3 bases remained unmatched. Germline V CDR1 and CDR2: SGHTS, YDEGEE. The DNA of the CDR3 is TGTGCCAGCAGCGAAGGGACAGGGGGTAATGAAAAACTGTTTTTT. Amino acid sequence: CASSEGTGGNEKLFF.

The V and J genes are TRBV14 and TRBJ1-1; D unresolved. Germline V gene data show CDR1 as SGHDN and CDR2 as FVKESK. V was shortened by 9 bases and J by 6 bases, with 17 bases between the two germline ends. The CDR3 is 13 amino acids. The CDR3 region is CARITAGGSEAFF. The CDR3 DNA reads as TGTGCCAGGATCACAGCCGGTGGGTCTGAAGCTTTCTTT. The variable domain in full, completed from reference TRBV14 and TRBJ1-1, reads EAGVTQFPSHSVIEKGQTVTLRCDPISGHDNLYWYRRVMGKEIKFLLHFVKESKQDESGMPNNRFLAERTGGTYSTLKVQPAELEDSGVYFCARITAGGSEAFFGQGTRLTVV.

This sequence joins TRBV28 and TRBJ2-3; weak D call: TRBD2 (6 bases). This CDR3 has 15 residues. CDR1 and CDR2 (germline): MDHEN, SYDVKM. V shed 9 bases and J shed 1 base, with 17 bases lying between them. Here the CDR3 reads CASRWGSGGTDTQYF. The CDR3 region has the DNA TGTGCCAGTCGGTGGGGTTCGGGGGGCACAGATACGCAGTATTTT.

The CDR3, as DNA: TGCGCCAGCAGCGGGCAGGGTGGAGATACGCAGTATTTT. Translating it yields CASSGQGGDTQYF. The V and J genes are TRBV4-3 and TRBJ2-3; D is possibly TRBD1 (5 bases). CDR1 LGHNA and CDR2 YSLEER come from the germline V gene. V shed 5 bases and J shed 5 bases, with 11 bases lying between them. The CDR3 length is 13 residues.

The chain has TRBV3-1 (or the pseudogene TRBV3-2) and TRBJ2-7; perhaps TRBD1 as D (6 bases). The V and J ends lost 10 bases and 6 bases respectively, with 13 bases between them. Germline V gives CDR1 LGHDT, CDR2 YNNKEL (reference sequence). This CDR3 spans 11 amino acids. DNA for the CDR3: TGTGCCACCGACTACAGGGTCGAGCAGTACGTC. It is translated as CATDYRVEQYV.

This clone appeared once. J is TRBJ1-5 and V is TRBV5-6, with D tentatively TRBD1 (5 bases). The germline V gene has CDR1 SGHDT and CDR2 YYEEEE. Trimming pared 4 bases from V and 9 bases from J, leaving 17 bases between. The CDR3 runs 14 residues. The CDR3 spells CASSRGGTHRPQHF. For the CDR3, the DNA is TGTGCCAGCAGCCGGGGGGGTACCCATCGGCCCCAGCATTTT.

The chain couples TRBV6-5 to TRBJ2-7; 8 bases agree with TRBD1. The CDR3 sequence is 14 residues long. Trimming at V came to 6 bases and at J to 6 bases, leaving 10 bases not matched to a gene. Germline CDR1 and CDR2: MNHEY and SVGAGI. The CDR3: CASRRDRGSGEQYV. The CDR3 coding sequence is TGTGCCAGCAGGAGAGACAGGGGCAGTGGCGAGCAGTACGTC.

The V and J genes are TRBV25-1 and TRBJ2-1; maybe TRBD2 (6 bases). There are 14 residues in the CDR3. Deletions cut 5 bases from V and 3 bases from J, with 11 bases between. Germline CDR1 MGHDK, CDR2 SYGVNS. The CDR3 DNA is TGTGCCAGCAGTCTATCGGGGGACTACAATGAGCAGTTCTTC. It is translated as CASSLSGDYNEQFF. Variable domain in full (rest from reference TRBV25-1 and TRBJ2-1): EADIYQTPRYLVIGTGKKITLECSQTMGHDKMYWYQQDPGMELHLIHYSYGVNSTEKGDLSSESTVSRIRTEHFPLTLESARPSHTSQYLCASSLSGDYNEQFFGPGTRLTVL.

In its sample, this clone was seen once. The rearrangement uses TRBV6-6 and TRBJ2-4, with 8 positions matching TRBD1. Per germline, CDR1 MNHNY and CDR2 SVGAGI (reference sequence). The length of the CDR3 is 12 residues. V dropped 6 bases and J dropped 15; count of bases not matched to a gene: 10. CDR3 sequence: CASSQDRGRLYF. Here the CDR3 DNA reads TGTGCCAGCAGCCAAGACAGGGGACGATTGTACTTC.

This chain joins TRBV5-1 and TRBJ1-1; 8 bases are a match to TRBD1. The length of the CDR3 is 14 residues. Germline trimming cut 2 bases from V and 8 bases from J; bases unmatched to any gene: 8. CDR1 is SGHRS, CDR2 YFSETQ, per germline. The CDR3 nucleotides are TGCGCCAGCAGCTTTAGCGGACAGGGAGCCGAAGCTTTCTTT. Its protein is CASSFSGQGAEAFF.